This T cell receptor (beta chain) originates from a study of T cell changes during pregnancy in multiple sclerosis. This CDR3 region has 14 residues. Germline values: CDR1 SNHLY, CDR2 FYNNEI. The V gene lost 5 bases and the J gene lost 5 bases, with 15 bases spanning the gap. Clones were sequenced by immunoSEQ multiplex PCR, and TCRdb holds only the in-frame ones, with some missing. The sample lists over 100,000 clones; roughly 92% were seen once. This clone came up many times. The source of this sequence is a female donor with multiple sclerosis, enrolled in a pregnancy study. This sample comprised peripheral blood, obtained in the third trimester of pregnancy. The V call is TRBV2, the J call TRBJ1-2; D unclear. In nucleotides, the CDR3 is TGTGCCAGCAGTACCTTGAGTTCCACTTATGGCTACACCTTC. It encodes CASSTLSSTYGYTF.